The clone carrying this TCR beta chain is a singleton in its sample. Libraries were prepared by immunoSEQ multiplex PCR; TCRdb keeps only in-frame clonotypes and omits some of them. This sample has roughly 190,000 clones, with roughly 91% found just once. This entry belongs to a study of control samples from healthy donors and cancer patients. This CDR3 is built from 14 residues. V trimming: 6 bases; J trimming: 1 base; junction bases outside the gene matches: 3. CDR1 and CDR2 from the germline V gene are MGHDK and SYGVNS. Sequenced input: blood. The TCR sequence derives from a woman aged 25-40 years in good health. The V gene is TRBV25-1, the J gene TRBJ2-3; 8 positions match TRBD1. The CDR3 region has the DNA TGTGCCAGCAGGCCGGGACAGGGCACAGATACGCAGTATTTT. The encoded protein is CASRPGQGTDTQYF.